One T cell receptor beta chain is described in this entry. The sample originates from a study of shared clonotypes between healthy human individuals. Libraries were prepared by immunoSEQ multiplex PCR; TCRdb keeps only in-frame clonotypes and omits some of them. The profile shows hundreds of thousands of clones, around 90% of them singletons. CD45RO-negative, CCR7-positively selected cells formed the naive CD8 fraction, excluding terminally differentiated effector memory CD45RA+ cells. The germline CDR1 and CDR2 sequences are SGDLS and YYNGEE. Deletions cut 0 bases from V and 1 base from J, with 9 bases between. The CDR3 contains 15 residues.

This TCR was recovered from a man aged 30 to 39 in good health. The V call is TRBV9, the J call TRBJ2-3; perhaps TRBD1 as D (6 bases). Sequenced: naive CD8+ T cells sorted from blood. As DNA, the CDR3 is TGTGCCAGCAGCGTAGCTGGACAGCGCACAGATACGCAGTATTTT. This sequence encodes CASSVAGQRTDTQYF.